The 8 T cell receptor beta chains below come from one sample, sequenced in a study of T cells after somatic rescue of genetic block. Clones were read by immunoSEQ multiplex PCR, and TCRdb kept only the in-frame ones, dropping some. The profile shows about 88,000 clones, approximately 90% of them singletons. Sequenced input: peripheral blood mononuclear cells (PBMCs). The receptors stem from a woman aged 18 to 35.

V is TRBV28 and J is TRBJ1-1; possible D gene TRBD1, 5 bases. The CDR3 spans 14 residues. Germline V gene lookup returns CDR1 MDHEN and CDR2 SYDVKM. V was pared by 5 bases and J by 0 bases, with 10 bases between. The CDR3 loop is CASSGVDMNTEAFF. The CDR3 DNA reads as TGTGCCAGCAGTGGCGTGGACATGAACACTGAAGCTTTCTTT.

The chain carries TRBV5-5 and TRBJ2-1; 12 positions match TRBD2. The CDR3 is made up of 18 amino acids. Germline assignment: CDR1 SGHKS and CDR2 YYEKEE (reference sequence). V trimming: 0 bases; J trimming: 2 bases; junction bases outside the gene matches: 6. The chain's CDR3 is CASSLGLAGEAPYNEQFF. For the CDR3, the DNA is TGTGCCAGCAGCTTGGGACTAGCGGGAGAGGCCCCCTACAATGAGCAGTTCTTC.

This chain joins TRBV5-6 and TRBJ1-1; D remains unclear. V was pared by 6 bases and J by 4 bases, with 13 bases between. The CDR3 runs to 13 residues. Germline V gives CDR1 SGHDT, CDR2 YYEEEE. The CDR3 DNA reads TGTGCCAGCATCAGGACTGCGGGCACTGAAGCTTTCTTT. Residues: CASIRTAGTEAFF.

The rearrangement uses TRBV6-1 and TRBJ2-7; D is possibly TRBD1 or TRBD2 (5 bases each). V was pared by 4 bases and J by 2 bases, with 6 bases between. Germline V lookup: CDR1 MNHNS, CDR2 SASEGT. There are 12 residues in the CDR3. The CDR3 DNA reads as TGTGCCAGCAGTGTGGGACCCTACGAGCAGTACTTC. It encodes CASSVGPYEQYF.

The chain employs TRBV28 and TRBJ2-5; possibly TRBD2 for D (6 bases). V gave up 6 bases and J gave up 4 bases, with 21 bases separating them. The CDR3 consists of 16 residues. CDR1 is MDHEN and CDR2 is SYDVKM in the germline V gene. The CDR3 coding sequence is TGTGCCAGCAGGGGGGGAGCAGCCGGTGAAGGAGAGACCCAGTACTTC. Translated: CASRGGAAGEGETQYF.

The genes are TRBV28 and TRBJ2-2; no definite D call. CDR3 size: 14 residues. The germline V gene has CDR1 MDHEN and CDR2 SYDVKM. The V end lost 2 bases, the J end lost 6 bases, and 10 bases lay between the germline ends. CDR3 sequence (DNA): TGTGCCAGCAGTTTAGAAGGGTATGCCGGGGAGCTGTTTTTT. Amino acid sequence: CASSLEGYAGELFF.

The V gene is TRBV14, the J gene TRBJ2-7; 8 bases fit TRBD2. V was pared by 4 bases and J by 2 bases, with 4 bases of the junction left unmatched. CDR3 length: 14 amino acids. CDR1 is SGHDN, CDR2 FVKESK, per germline. The CDR3 spells CASSPPGLAYEQYF. CDR3 nucleotides: TGTGCCAGCAGCCCTCCGGGACTAGCCTACGAGCAGTACTTC.

The chain recombines TRBV27 with TRBJ2-7; possible D gene TRBD1, 7 bases. The V end lost 6 bases, the J end lost 3 bases, and 18 bases lay between the germline ends. Germline CDR1 is MNHEY and CDR2 is SMNVEV (reference sequence). This CDR3 is 15 amino acids long. CDR3 DNA sequence: TGTGCCAGCAGAGTACAGGAGGGACAGATCTACGAGCAGTACTTC. This encodes CASRVQEGQIYEQYF.